The rows below give T cell receptor beta chains drawn from one sample of a study of blood T cell repertoires in COVID-19. Produced via immunoSEQ multiplex PCR; TCRdb's table is partial and in-frame only. The profile shows fewer than 350,000 clones, roughly 87% of them singletons. Sequencing was carried out using peripheral blood. Receptors originate from a man younger than 45 with COVID-19, enrolled during active disease. CDR3s include the opening cysteine and the closing phenylalanine or tryptophan. The D gene is left open where the match is weak. Not every row has a clone size; where given, it reads once, few, many or a size class.

j_call d_call v_call clone_size cdr3_aa cdr3_nt
TRBJ2-1 - TRBV5-4 - CASSLGAGHEGNEQFF TGTGCCAGCAGCTTGGGGGCTGGACATGAAGGAAATGAGCAGTTCTTC
TRBJ1-5 - TRBV6-1 - CASSEGGGNQPQHF TGTGCCAGCAGTGAAGGGGGAGGCAATCAGCCCCAGCATTTT
TRBJ2-3 - TRBV18 - CASSPQELYTDTQYF TGTGCCAGCTCACCACAGGAGCTCTACACAGATACGCAGTATTTT
TRBJ1-1 - TRBV29-1 - CSVEDARTYTEAFF TGCAGCGTTGAAGATGCCAGGACTTACACTGAAGCTTTCTTT
TRBJ1-1 TRBD1 TRBV6-2/TRBV6-3 - CASSYWTGASEAFF TGTGCCAGCAGTTACTGGACAGGGGCTTCTGAAGCTTTCTTT
TRBJ2-3 - TRBV24-1 once CATSPNWAGGFSTDTQYF TGTGCCACCAGCCCCAATTGGGCGGGCGGCTTTAGCACAGATACGCAGTATTTT
TRBJ1-1 TRBD1 TRBV10-3 - CAISVPTGGGTEAFF TGTGCCATCAGTGTTCCGACAGGGGGAGGCACTGAAGCTTTCTTT
TRBJ1-2 - TRBV19 many CASRLDHSQGNWNGYTF TGTGCCAGTAGACTCGACCACTCACAGGGAAATTGGAATGGCTACACCTTC
TRBJ2-3 TRBD2 TRBV9 few CASSLAGGGLTDTQYF TGTGCCAGCAGCTTAGCGGGGGGAGGGCTCACAGATACGCAGTATTTT
TRBJ1-4 - TRBV19 - CASRGGKGEKLFF TGTGCGAGTAGGGGAGGGAAGGGTGAAAAACTGTTTTTT
TRBJ1-5 TRBD1 TRBV15 - CATSCRTGFGDQPQHF TGTGCCACCAGCTGCCGGACAGGGTTCGGCGATCAGCCCCAGCATTTT
TRBJ1-2 - TRBV12-3/TRBV12-4 - CASWGGGGNGYTF TGTGCCAGTTGGGGTGGGGGAGGGAATGGCTACACCTTC
TRBJ2-5 - TRBV7-9 once CASSYLGNGGQQETQYF TGTGCCAGCAGCTACCTGGGAAACGGGGGGCAACAAGAGACCCAGTACTTC
TRBJ2-5 - TRBV7-8 - CASGGAGGMETQYF TGTGCCAGCGGAGGGGCAGGGGGGATGGAGACCCAGTACTTC
TRBJ2-2 TRBD1 TRBV7-6 - CASSSGQGFGGGELFF TGTGCCAGCAGCTCGGGACAGGGTTTCGGTGGCGGGGAGCTGTTTTTT
TRBJ1-2 - TRBV10-3 - CAISGVVRLYGYTF TGTGCCATCAGTGGGGTAGTCAGGCTTTATGGCTACACCTTC
TRBJ2-7 - TRBV6-2/TRBV6-3 - CASSYPSRWSRQQYF TGTGCCAGCAGTTACCCCTCACGGTGGAGTCGACAGCAGTACTTC
TRBJ2-5 - TRBV18 once CASLVSVTQETQYF TGTGCCAGCCTGGTGAGCGTCACCCAAGAGACCCAGTACTTC
TRBJ2-3 - TRBV11-3 - CASSKTGKLRASTDTQYF TGTGCCAGCAGTAAAACAGGGAAGCTGAGGGCTAGCACAGATACGCAGTATTTT
TRBJ2-7 TRBD2 TRBV7-8 once CASSLSTSGVSYEQYF TGTGCCAGCAGCCTATCGACTAGCGGAGTCTCCTACGAGCAGTACTTC
TRBJ2-7 - TRBV6-5 - CASSLTRVSSYEQYF TGTGCCAGCAGTTTAACCAGGGTAAGCTCCTACGAGCAGTACTTC
TRBJ2-7 TRBD1 TRBV6-1 - CASSERIGQGYEQYF TGTGCCAGCAGTGAACGGATAGGACAGGGGTACGAGCAGTACTTC
TRBJ2-1 TRBD2 TRBV19 - CASSPPGGTYNEQFF TGTGCCAGTAGCCCACCGGGGGGGACCTACAATGAGCAGTTCTTC
TRBJ1-2 - TRBV3-1/TRBV3-2 - CASSQDSGIGDTF TGTGCCAGCAGCCAAGATTCAGGGATAGGCGACACCTTC
TRBJ2-7 - TRBV27 - CASSYKGRGEQYF TGTGCCAGCAGTTATAAGGGGCGAGGTGAGCAGTACTTC
TRBJ1-1 TRBD1 TRBV7-9 - CASSLTGGSWDDTEAFF TGTGCCAGCAGCTTGACAGGGGGGTCGTGGGATGACACTGAAGCTTTCTTT
TRBJ2-1 - TRBV18 - CASSPPGVRPPSSYNEQFF TGTGCCAGCTCACCGCCCGGGGTGCGGCCTCCCAGCTCCTACAATGAGCAGTTCTTC
TRBJ2-5 TRBD2 TRBV12-5 - CASGLPSGGTVITETQYF TGTGCTAGTGGTTTGCCTAGCGGGGGGACCGTCATCACGGAGACCCAGTACTTC